This passage covers 5 T cell receptor beta chains from one sample sequenced in a study of blood T cell repertoires in COVID-19. Sequencing used immunoSEQ multiplex PCR; TCRdb keeps in-frame clones, though not all of them. In the table there are roughly 290,000 clones, approximately 90% of which are singletons. The sequencing input was peripheral blood. All receptors come from a young man with acute or convalescent COVID-19.

The V and J genes are TRBV6-6 and TRBJ2-7; tentative D call: TRBD2 (6 bases). CDR3 size: 13 residues. Trimming cost V 5 bases and J 0 bases, with 8 bases left between them. Germline lookup yields CDR1 MNHNY and CDR2 SVGAGI (reference sequence). The CDR3 loop is CASSPGGSYEQYF. The CDR3 region has the DNA TGTGCCAGCAGTCCCGGGGGCTCCTACGAGCAGTACTTC.

The rearrangement uses TRBV29-1 and TRBJ1-1; the match to TRBD1 covers 9 bases. With 6 bases clipped from V and 6 bases from J, the junction kept 5 bases outside the gene matches. The CDR3 covers 12 residues. Germline V gene lookup returns CDR1 SQVTM and CDR2 ANQGSEA. CDR3 amino acids: CSVPGQGPEAFF. Written as DNA, the CDR3 is TGCAGCGTACCGGGACAGGGTCCTGAAGCTTTCTTT.

This chain connects TRBV28 to TRBJ1-3; D gene ambiguous. Trimming shortened V by 6 bases and J by 0 bases, and 12 bases separated the two germline ends. Germline V gene sequence: CDR1 MDHEN, CDR2 SYDVKM. This CDR3 contains 15 residues. As DNA, the CDR3 is TGTGCCAGCAGGTACAGTTTACTCTCTGGAAACACCATATATTTT. This gives the protein CASRYSLLSGNTIYF.

The rearrangement links TRBV7-9 to TRBJ2-7, with 10 positions matching TRBD2. The CDR3 runs to 15 residues. After removal of 2 bases from V and 7 bases from J, the junction contained 8 bases not matched to a gene. The germline V gene encodes CDR1 SEHNR and CDR2 FQNEAQ (reference sequence). In nucleotides, the CDR3 is TGTGCCAGCAGCTTATCCCCTAGCGGGAGACCAGAGCAGTACTTC. This codes for CASSLSPSGRPEQYF.

V is TRBV5-1 and J is TRBJ2-1, with D maybe TRBD1 (5 bases). The CDR3 loop spans 14 amino acids. CDR1 is SGHRS and CDR2 is YFSETQ in the germline V gene. V gave up 0 bases and J gave up 8 bases, with 12 bases separating them. For the CDR3, the DNA is TGCGCCAGCAGCTTGGTGGCAGGGTCTCATGAGCAGTTCTTC. Protein: CASSLVAGSHEQFF.